This T cell receptor beta chain was profiled in a study of blood T cell repertoires in COVID-19. Study details: Samples came from the United States, Italy and Spain, spanning acute and convalescent COVID-19. PBMCs, B-cell-depleted T cells, or T cells provided the cDNA or gDNA that made up the material.

Germline V gene sequence: CDR1 SEHNR, CDR2 FQNEAQ (reference sequence). V was pared by 6 bases and J by 6 bases, with 12 bases between. This CDR3 has 13 amino acids. The table came from immunoSEQ multiplex PCR; TCRdb's copy has only in-frame clones and leaves some out. The sample records some 200,000 clones, around 80% being singletons. The clonotype originates from a woman in her thirties or forties with acute or convalescent COVID-19. The J gene is TRBJ2-1, the V gene TRBV7-9; weak D call: TRBD1 (5 bases). The specimen was peripheral blood. The chain's CDR3 is CASSWGTGNEQFF. The CDR3 DNA reads as TGTGCCAGCAGTTGGGGTACAGGCAATGAGCAGTTCTTC.